This record looks at one T cell receptor (beta chain) sequence and its context. Antigen specificity is unknown. This specimen belongs to a study of graft-versus-host responses after intestinal transplantation. Study-level results: Detected in recipient marrow were GvH clones, some of which were first observed in ileum or blood.

The germline V gene encodes CDR1 SGHNT and CDR2 YYREEE (reference sequence). This CDR3 contains 13 residues. The V end was cut by 3 bases, the J end by 5 bases, with 12 bases between. Libraries were prepared by immunoSEQ multiplex PCR; TCRdb keeps only in-frame clonotypes and omits some of them. The sample holds about 86,000 clones; less than 90% are singletons and the top ten take about 0.27%. The material was unstimulated CD4+ T cells sorted from spleen or lymph node cells, obtained before transplant. V and J are TRBV5-4 and TRBJ2-7; a possible D gene is TRBD2 (5 bases). This TCR came from a human donor who was the organ donor for an intestinal transplant. The DNA for the CDR3 is TGTGCCAGCAGCTCGCTTGGGAGCCACGAGCAGTACTTC. Translation gives CASSSLGSHEQYF.